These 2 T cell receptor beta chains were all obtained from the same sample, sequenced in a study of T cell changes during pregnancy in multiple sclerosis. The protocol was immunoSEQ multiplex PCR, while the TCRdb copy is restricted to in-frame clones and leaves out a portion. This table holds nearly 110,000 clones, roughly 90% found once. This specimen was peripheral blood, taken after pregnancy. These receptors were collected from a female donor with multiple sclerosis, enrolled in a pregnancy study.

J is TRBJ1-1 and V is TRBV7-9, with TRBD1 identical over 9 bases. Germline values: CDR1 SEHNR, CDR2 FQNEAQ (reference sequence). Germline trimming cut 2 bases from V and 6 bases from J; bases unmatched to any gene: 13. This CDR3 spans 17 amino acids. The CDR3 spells CASSLWGAGTGSAEAFF. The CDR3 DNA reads TGTGCCAGCAGCTTATGGGGCGCCGGGACAGGGAGCGCTGAAGCTTTCTTT.

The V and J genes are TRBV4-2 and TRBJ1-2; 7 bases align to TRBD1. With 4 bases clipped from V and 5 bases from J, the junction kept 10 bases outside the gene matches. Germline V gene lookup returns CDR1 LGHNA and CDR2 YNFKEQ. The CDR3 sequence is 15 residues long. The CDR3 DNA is TGTGCCAGCAGCCTCTCGTCAGGGGGAGTTTATGGCTACACCTTC. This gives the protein CASSLSSGGVYGYTF.